What follows is one T cell receptor beta chain and its context. These data come from a study of neoadjuvant anti-PD-1 for oral cavity cancer. In germline, CDR1 is WNHNN, CDR2 SYGVQD (reference sequence). J gave up 8 bases and V 6 bases, and 5 bases lay outside the gene matches. The CDR3 sequence is 12 residues long. Sequencing was performed with immunoSEQ multiplex PCR; in TCRdb, only in-frame clones are kept and a portion is missing. The sample comprises approximately 83,000 clones, under 90% of which are singletons, and 3.1% rests with the top ten. The V gene is TRBV10-1, the J gene TRBJ1-1, with 8 bases aligning to TRBD1. The sample here was PBMCs, taken before nivolumab (anti-PD-1) treatment. This TCR derives from a person aged 35-79 years with oral cavity squamous cell carcinoma. CDR3 sequence (DNA): TGCGCCAGCAGCCTTGGACAGGGCGAAGCTTTCTTT. Its protein is CASSLGQGEAFF.